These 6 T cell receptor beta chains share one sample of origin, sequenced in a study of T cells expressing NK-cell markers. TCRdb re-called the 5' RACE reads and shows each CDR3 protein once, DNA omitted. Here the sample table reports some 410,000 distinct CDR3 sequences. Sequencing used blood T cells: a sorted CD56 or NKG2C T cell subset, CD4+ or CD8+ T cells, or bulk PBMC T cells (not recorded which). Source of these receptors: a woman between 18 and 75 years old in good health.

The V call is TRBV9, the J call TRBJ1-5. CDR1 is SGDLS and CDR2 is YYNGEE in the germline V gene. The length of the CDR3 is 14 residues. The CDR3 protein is CASSVGGFNQPQHF. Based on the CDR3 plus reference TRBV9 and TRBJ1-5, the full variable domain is DSGVTQTPKHLITATGQRVTLRCSPRSGDLSVYWYQQSLDQGLQFLIQYYNGEERAKGNILERFSAQQFPDLHSELNLSSLELGDSALYFCASSVGGFNQPQHFGDGTRLSIL.

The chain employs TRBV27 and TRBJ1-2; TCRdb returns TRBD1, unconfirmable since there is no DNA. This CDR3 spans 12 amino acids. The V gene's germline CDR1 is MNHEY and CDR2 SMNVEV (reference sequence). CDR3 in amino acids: CASSDRVDGYTF.

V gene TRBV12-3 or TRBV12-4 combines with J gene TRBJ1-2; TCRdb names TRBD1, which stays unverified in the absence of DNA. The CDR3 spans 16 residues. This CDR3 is CASSSLQGARNYGYTF.

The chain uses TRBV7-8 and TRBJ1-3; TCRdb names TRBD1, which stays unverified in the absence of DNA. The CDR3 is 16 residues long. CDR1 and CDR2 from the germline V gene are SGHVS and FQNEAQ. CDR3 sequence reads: CASSRNRDRVANTIYF.

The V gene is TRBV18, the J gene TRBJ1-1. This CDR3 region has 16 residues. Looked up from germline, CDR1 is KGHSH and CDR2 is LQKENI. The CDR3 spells CASSPPLPGLNTEAFF. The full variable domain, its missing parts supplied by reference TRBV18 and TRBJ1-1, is NAGVMQNPRHLVRRRGQEARLRCSPMKGHSHVYWYRQLPEEGLKFMVYLQKENIIDESGMPKERFSAEFPKEGPSILRIQQVVRGDSAAYFCASSPPLPGLNTEAFFGQGTRLTVV.

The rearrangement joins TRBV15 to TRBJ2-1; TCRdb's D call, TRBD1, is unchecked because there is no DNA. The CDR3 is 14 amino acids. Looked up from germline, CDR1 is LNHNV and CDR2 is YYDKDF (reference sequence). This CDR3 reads CATSRDLQGVYQFF.